One sample yielded the 22 T cell receptor beta chains listed below, sequenced in a study of blood T cell repertoires in COVID-19. The method was immunoSEQ multiplex PCR; TCRdb's version includes in-frame clones alone and lacks a portion of them. The table records 270,000 or so clones, more than 85% of them present only once. The material sequenced was PBMCs or T cells enriched from blood (not recorded which). Receptors originate from a man in his forties who had been exposed to COVID-19.

This clone was observed once. In DNA, the CDR3 is TGTGCCAGCAGTGAGCTAGCGGGAGGGCCGGAGACCCAGTACTTC. This sequence encodes CASSELAGGPETQYF. The chain carries TRBV6-1 and TRBJ2-5; 12 bases line up with TRBD2. V was pared by 3 bases and J by 5 bases, with 4 bases of the junction left unmatched. The CDR3 sequence is 15 residues long. Germline V CDR1 and CDR2: MNHNS, SASEGT.

The chain joins TRBV28 to TRBJ1-2; 8 bases agree with TRBD1. V lost 5 bases, J lost 5 bases, and 4 bases stayed unmatched. The CDR3 covers 13 residues. Germline values: CDR1 MDHEN, CDR2 SYDVKM. The CDR3 sequence is CASSEGQGYGYTF. The CDR3 DNA sequence: TGTGCCAGCAGTGAAGGACAGGGTTATGGCTACACCTTC.

This chain uses TRBV28 with TRBJ1-4; 7 bases line up with TRBD1. The CDR3 is 17 amino acids. Per germline, CDR1 MDHEN and CDR2 SYDVKM. With 0 bases clipped from V and 0 bases from J, the junction kept 4 bases outside the gene matches. For the CDR3, the DNA is TGTGCCAGCAGTTTATGGGGACAGATTGCAACTAATGAAAAACTGTTTTTT. Its protein is CASSLWGQIATNEKLFF.

The V call is TRBV2, the J call TRBJ1-1; D not resolved. Trimming pared 3 bases from V and 7 bases from J, leaving 12 bases between. The CDR3 sequence is 13 residues long. The germline CDR1 and CDR2 sequences are SNHLY and FYNNEI. The CDR3 region has the DNA TGTGCCAGCAGTGAGGATGGTGACTTTGAAGCTTTCTTT. Translating it yields CASSEDGDFEAFF.

This chain links TRBV27 with TRBJ1-1; D is undetermined. The CDR3 is 13 residues long. Germline V gives CDR1 MNHEY, CDR2 SMNVEV (reference sequence). V was pared by 5 bases and J by 1 base, with 8 bases between. CDR3 in amino acids: CASSPPGNTEAFF. CDR3 sequence (DNA): TGTGCCAGCAGTCCGCCGGGGAACACTGAAGCTTTCTTT.

V usage is TRBV18 and J usage is TRBJ1-3; possibly TRBD1 for D (5 bases). CDR3 length: 16 residues. CDR1 and CDR2 (germline): KGHSH, LQKENI. Trimming stripped 2 bases from V and 0 bases from J, with 11 bases between. This CDR3 reads CASSPTTGSSGNTIYF. For the CDR3, the DNA is TGTGCCAGCTCACCAACAACAGGAAGCTCTGGAAACACCATATATTTT.

V is TRBV11-3 and J is TRBJ2-7, with 9 bases identical to TRBD1. CDR3 length equals 14 residues. CDR1 and CDR2 (germline): SGHNT, YENEEA. After removal of 5 bases from V and 5 bases from J, the junction contained 7 bases not matched to a gene. CDR3 region: CASSPAGQGDEQYF. CDR3 DNA sequence: TGTGCCAGCAGCCCCGCGGGACAGGGCGACGAGCAGTACTTC.

This chain uses TRBV11-1 with TRBJ2-7, with D possibly being TRBD2 (5 bases). Trimming took off 4 bases at V and 1 base at J, with 11 bases between the two ends. This CDR3 region has 14 residues. Germline V gives CDR1 SGHAT, CDR2 FQDESV (reference sequence). CDR3 sequence: CASSWGVQSYEQYF. The CDR3 nucleotides are TGTGCCAGCAGCTGGGGAGTCCAGTCCTACGAGCAGTACTTC.

CDR3 in DNA: TGTGCCAGCAGGAGCGGATCTGGGGCCAACGTCCTGACTTTC. Translation gives CASRSGSGANVLTF. This chain links TRBV19 with TRBJ2-6, with D maybe TRBD2 (5 bases). This CDR3 region has 14 residues. The V end lost 9 bases, the J end lost 1 base, and 10 bases lay between the germline ends. Germline-derived CDR1 and CDR2 are LNHDA and SQIVND (reference sequence).

The chain links TRBV4-2 to TRBJ1-4; D not certain. The CDR3 is 17 amino acids. Between the trimmed V and J ends, which lost 2 bases and 7 bases, there was a span of 20 bases. The germline CDR1 and CDR2 sequences are LGHNA and YNFKEQ. The CDR3 protein is CASSQKESRQGSEKLFF. CDR3 DNA: TGTGCCAGCAGCCAAAAGGAATCCCGACAAGGCAGTGAAAAACTGTTTTTT.

The chain couples TRBV5-1 to TRBJ2-2; 11 bases match TRBD2. The CDR3 covers 20 residues. Trimming took 4 bases from V and 0 from J; bases not matched to a gene: 14. Germline V gene sequence: CDR1 SGHRS, CDR2 YFSETQ. The CDR3 DNA sequence: TGCGCCAGCAGCCGGCGGGGGACTAGCGGATCCTCATCGAACACCGGGGAGCTGTTTTTT. This gives the protein CASSRRGTSGSSSNTGELFF.

The rearrangement uses TRBV27 and TRBJ1-6; D remains ambiguous. This CDR3 is built from 14 residues. CDR1 is MNHEY, CDR2 SMNVEV, per germline (reference sequence). The germline V and J ends were trimmed by 3 bases and 3 bases, with 6 bases remaining between them. CDR3 in DNA: TGTGCCAGCAGTTTGTCAGACTATAATTCACCCCTCCACTTT. This translates into CASSLSDYNSPLHF.

V usage is TRBV9 and J usage is TRBJ2-5, with 8 positions matching TRBD2. The germline gives CDR1 SGDLS, CDR2 YYNGEE. The CDR3 spans 16 residues. The junction had 8 bases not matched to a gene; V was cut back by 0 bases and J by 4 bases. The CDR3 DNA is TGTGCCAGCAGCGTAGGAAGCGGGAGTGTCTCAGAGACCCAGTACTTC. Protein: CASSVGSGSVSETQYF.

V is TRBV11-3 and J is TRBJ1-1; a possible D gene is TRBD1 (5 bases). V was clipped by 2 bases and J by 9 bases, with 10 bases between them. Germline-derived CDR1 and CDR2 are SGHNT and YENEEA. CDR3 length: 12 residues. CDR3 coding DNA: TGTGCCAGCAGCTTATCGGGGGTTCAAGCTTTCTTT. Its translation: CASSLSGVQAFF.

A single count supports this clone. The chain has TRBV28 and TRBJ1-1, with 8 bases aligning to TRBD1. This CDR3 contains 14 residues. V lost 4 bases and J lost 5; bases outside the gene matches: 6. The germline V gene has CDR1 MDHEN and CDR2 SYDVKM. The chain's CDR3 is CASSSLTGGTEAFF. The CDR3 DNA reads as TGTGCCAGCAGTTCACTCACAGGGGGTACTGAAGCTTTCTTT.

This sequence joins TRBV9 and TRBJ2-1; TRBD2 matches 12 bases. CDR3 length: 16 amino acids. V lost 4 bases, J lost 6 bases, and 8 bases stayed unmatched. The V gene's germline CDR1 is SGDLS and CDR2 YYNGEE. In nucleotides, the CDR3 is TGTGCCAGCAGCTTATATCTAGCGGGAGGGGCCAATGAGCAGTTCTTC. Translating gives CASSLYLAGGANEQFF.

This clone was observed once. The chain combines TRBV13 with TRBJ2-1; possibly TRBD2 for D (7 bases). The CDR3 consists of 13 residues. V lost 7 bases and J 6 bases, leaving 13 bases between the germline ends. Germline values: CDR1 PRHDT, CDR2 FYEKMQ (reference sequence). The CDR3 loop reads CASKAGASNEQFF. CDR3 DNA: TGTGCCAGCAAGGCGGGGGCCTCCAATGAGCAGTTCTTC.

Only one count was recorded for this clone. This CDR3 is also generated by other DNA sequences in the sample. The rearrangement links TRBV12-3 or TRBV12-4 to TRBJ2-1, with D possibly being TRBD1 (5 bases). Trimming stripped 5 bases from V and 4 bases from J, with 9 bases between. The CDR3 consists of 13 residues. The CDR3 protein is CASSLTVYNEQFF. The DNA of the CDR3 is TGTGCCAGCAGTCTGACAGTTTACAATGAGCAGTTCTTC.

Here the CDR3 DNA reads TGCGCCAGCAGCTCCGGGGGGGACTATGGAAACACCATATATTTT. It is translated as CASSSGGDYGNTIYF. The chain carries TRBV5-1 and TRBJ1-3, with D tentatively TRBD1 (5 bases). Trimming cost V 3 bases and J 3 bases, with 13 bases left between them. Germline-derived CDR1 and CDR2 are SGHRS and YFSETQ. This CDR3 comprises 15 residues.

The chain has TRBV10-3 and TRBJ1-1, with D possibly TRBD1 on 6 matching bases. Germline CDR1 is ENHRY and CDR2 is SYGVKD. Deletions cut 9 bases from V and 4 bases from J, with 18 bases between. The CDR3 covers 14 residues. As DNA, the CDR3 is TGTGCCATTCGACCAGGGGAGGGAGGCACTGAAGCTTTCTTT. Protein product: CAIRPGEGGTEAFF.

The V call is TRBV18, the J call TRBJ1-1; perhaps TRBD1 as D (6 bases). Germline assignment: CDR1 KGHSH and CDR2 LQKENI. The CDR3 has 15 residues. V lost 3 bases and J lost 4, with 15 bases in between. The CDR3 DNA reads as TGTGCCAGCTCACCTCTAGGGGGAATTGGCACTGAAGCTTTCTTT. It yields the protein CASSPLGGIGTEAFF.

V and J are TRBV28 and TRBJ1-2, with D tentatively TRBD1 (5 bases). The germline gives CDR1 MDHEN, CDR2 SYDVKM. The CDR3 covers 14 residues. Trimming removed 5 bases from V and 0 bases from J, with 10 bases in between. The CDR3 DNA follows: TGTGCCAGCAGTGACAGCGACCCTAACTATGGCTACACCTTC. Its translation is CASSDSDPNYGYTF.